This entry lists 3 T cell receptor beta chains sequenced from one sample in a study of CD8 T cells in ankylosing spondylitis. From the 5' RACE reads, TCRdb called clonotypes with MiXCR, one entry per CDR3 protein. The data show approximately 24,000 distinct CDR3 sequences, 2% to 3% seen once. The sample taken for sequencing was blood, either unsorted or a sorted T cell fraction (not recorded which). The receptors come from a female donor with ankylosing spondylitis or in good health (not recorded which).

This clonotype has a count of ten or more. This rearrangement joins TRBV9 to TRBJ2-3; D is undetermined. Germline CDR1 is SGDLS and CDR2 is YYNGEE. The CDR3 length is 16 residues. Trimming took 0 bases from V and 0 from J, leaving 11 bases between them. The CDR3 here is CASSVAPAISTDTQYF. CDR3 DNA: TGTGCCAGCAGCGTAGCACCCGCGATTAGCACAGATACGCAGTATTTT. Together with reference TRBV9 and TRBJ2-3, the CDR3 gives the full variable domain: DSGVTQTPKHLITATGQRVTLRCSPRSGDLSVYWYQQSLDQGLQFLIQYYNGEERAKGNILERFSAQQFPDLHSELNLSSLELGDSALYFCASSVAPAISTDTQYFGPGTRLTVL.

This clonotype was observed at least ten times. This chain uses TRBV9 with TRBJ1-1; D is unclear. The germline gives CDR1 SGDLS, CDR2 YYNGEE. V lost 4 bases to trimming and J lost 3 bases, with 22 bases between them. The CDR3 consists of 17 residues. The CDR3 reads CASSPPNPRPGHTEAFF. CDR3 coding DNA: TGTGCCAGCAGCCCTCCCAACCCCAGACCGGGTCACACTGAAGCTTTCTTT.

The sample holds many counts of this clonotype. The chain links TRBV9 to TRBJ1-2; TRBD1 matches 7 bases. Germline loops: CDR1 SGDLS, CDR2 YYNGEE. The J segment lost 4 bases and the V segment lost 0 bases, leaving 6 bases of the junction unmatched. There are 15 residues in the CDR3. The CDR3 DNA is TGTGCCAGCAGCGTAGAGGCGGGACAGAGCTATGGCTACACCTTC. It translates to CASSVEAGQSYGYTF.